This entry lists 11 T cell receptor beta chains sequenced from one sample in a study of blood T cell repertoires in COVID-19. Clones were sequenced by immunoSEQ multiplex PCR, and TCRdb holds only the in-frame ones, with some missing. The sample has approximately 350,000 clones; 87% are singletons. Material for sequencing was peripheral blood. Every receptor here comes from a woman in her fifties or sixties with COVID-19, enrolled during active disease.

The chain joins TRBV5-1 to TRBJ1-1; no clear D gene. CDR3 length equals 17 residues. V was trimmed by 0 bases and J by 4 bases, leaving 19 bases between them. Germline assignment: CDR1 SGHRS and CDR2 YFSETQ. The CDR3 here is CASSLEVTKSQATEAFF. The CDR3 nucleotides are TGCGCCAGCAGCTTGGAGGTGACCAAATCGCAGGCCACTGAAGCTTTCTTT.

Comments on this clone: The junction departs from germline at one end; a sequencing error may be responsible. The rearrangement uses TRBV7-7 and TRBJ2-2; a possible D gene is TRBD2 (5 bases). This CDR3 has 15 residues. The V gene's germline CDR1 is SSHAT and CDR2 FNYEAQ (reference sequence). The CDR3 protein is CASSSRAENTGELFF. CDR3 coding DNA: TGTGCTAGCAGTTCGCGGGCCGAAAACACCGGGGAGCTGTTTTTT.

This clone has only a few counts. The genes are TRBV7-8 and TRBJ2-7; TRBD2 matches 8 bases. CDR1 SGHVS and CDR2 FQNEAQ come from the germline V gene. J lost 0 bases, V lost 7 bases, and 14 bases had no gene match. The CDR3 totals 17 residues. The CDR3 region has the DNA TGTGCCAGCATCCCGGTCATTAGCGGGACGAGCTCCTACGAGCAGTACTTC. Its translation is CASIPVISGTSSYEQYF.

The gene calls are TRBV13 and TRBJ2-1; the D gene is possibly TRBD1 (6 bases). This CDR3 spans 18 amino acids. V was clipped by 3 bases and J by 4 bases, with 22 bases between them. Germline CDR1 is PRHDT and CDR2 is FYEKMQ (reference sequence). In DNA form, the CDR3 reads TGTGCCAGCAGCTTGAGGAACCCAGGGGCCGTGGGGTACAATGAGCAGTTCTTC. Its protein product is CASSLRNPGAVGYNEQFF.

The sample holds a few counts of this clone. CDR3 region: CASSLGHHDSGNTIYF. The CDR3 DNA reads as TGCGCCAGCAGCTTGGGACACCATGACTCTGGAAACACCATATATTTT. This rearrangement joins TRBV5-1 to TRBJ1-3, with no clear D. Trimming pared 0 bases from V and 0 bases from J, leaving 10 bases between. The CDR3 is 16 residues long. Germline V CDR1 and CDR2: SGHRS, YFSETQ.

In this sample, this clone turned up once. The gene calls are TRBV5-6 and TRBJ1-5, with TRBD1 identical over 8 bases. The CDR3 loop spans 15 amino acids. Germline V gene sequence: CDR1 SGHDT, CDR2 YYEEEE. The V segment lost 4 bases and the J segment 4 bases; nucleotides outside the gene matches: 7. The DNA of the CDR3 is TGTGCCAGCAGCCAAAGGGACAGGAGAAATCAGCCCCAGCATTTT. Protein sequence: CASSQRDRRNQPQHF.

V usage is TRBV6-4 and J usage is TRBJ2-1; 9 nucleotides line up with TRBD2. CDR1 is MRHNA and CDR2 is SNTAGT in the germline V gene. The CDR3 length is 15 residues. Trimming cost V 5 bases and J 1 base; bases outside gene matches: 3. In DNA, the CDR3 is TGTGCCAGCAGTCAAGCGGGAGGTTCCTACAATGAGCAGTTCTTC. Residues: CASSQAGGSYNEQFF.

The rearrangement links TRBV24-1 to TRBJ2-3; D possibly corresponds to TRBD2 (8 bases). Germline CDR1 KGHDR, CDR2 SFDVKD. V gave up 3 bases and J gave up 4 bases, with 22 bases separating them. This CDR3 contains 18 residues. The chain's CDR3 is CATSDPEGAGGPPDTQYF. CDR3 nucleotides: TGTGCCACCAGTGATCCCGAGGGGGCGGGAGGCCCCCCAGATACGCAGTATTTT.

V and J are TRBV23-1 and TRBJ1-5; TRBD1 agrees at 7 bases. TRBV23-1 is an open reading frame, and its role is uncertain. V trimming: 3 bases; J trimming: 3 bases; junction bases outside the gene matches: 11. This CDR3 region has 17 residues. The CDR3 nucleotides read TGCGCCAGCAGTCATCCCCGGGGGGGACAGCACAATCAGCCCCAGCATTTT. This gives the protein CASSHPRGGQHNQPQHF.

The rearrangement joins TRBV18 to TRBJ2-5; D call uncertain. There are 13 residues in the CDR3. Trimming removed 5 bases at V and 1 base at J, with 8 bases between. Germline V lookup: CDR1 KGHSH, CDR2 LQKENI. The CDR3 DNA reads as TGTGCCAGCTCAAACGCAGTCCAAGAGACCCAGTACTTC. This sequence encodes CASSNAVQETQYF.

The chain carries TRBV6-4 and TRBJ2-2; 8 nucleotides match TRBD2. After removal of 5 bases from V and 6 bases from J, the junction contained 2 bases not matched to a gene. The CDR3 covers 13 residues. Germline V lookup: CDR1 MRHNA, CDR2 SNTAGT. The chain's CDR3 is CASSSGSSGELFF. CDR3 sequence (DNA): TGTGCCAGCAGTAGCGGGAGTTCCGGGGAGCTGTTTTTT.